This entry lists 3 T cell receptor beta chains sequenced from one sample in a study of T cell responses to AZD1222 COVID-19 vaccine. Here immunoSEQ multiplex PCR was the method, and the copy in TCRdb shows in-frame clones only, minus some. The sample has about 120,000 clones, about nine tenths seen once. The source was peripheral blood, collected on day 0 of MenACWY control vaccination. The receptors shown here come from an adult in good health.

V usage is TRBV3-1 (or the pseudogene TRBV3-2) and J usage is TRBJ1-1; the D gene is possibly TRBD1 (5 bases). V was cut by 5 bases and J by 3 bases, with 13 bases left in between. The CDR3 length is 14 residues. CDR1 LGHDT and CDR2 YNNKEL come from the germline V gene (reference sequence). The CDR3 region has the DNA TGTGCCAGCAGCTATTCCGGGACCTACACTGAAGCTTTCTTT. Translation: CASSYSGTYTEAFF.

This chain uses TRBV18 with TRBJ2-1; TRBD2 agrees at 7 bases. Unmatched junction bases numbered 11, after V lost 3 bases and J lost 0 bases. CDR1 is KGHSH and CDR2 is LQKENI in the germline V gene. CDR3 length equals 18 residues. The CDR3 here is CASSPSGLAESSYNEQFF. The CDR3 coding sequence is TGTGCCAGCTCACCTTCGGGTCTAGCGGAAAGCTCCTACAATGAGCAGTTCTTC.

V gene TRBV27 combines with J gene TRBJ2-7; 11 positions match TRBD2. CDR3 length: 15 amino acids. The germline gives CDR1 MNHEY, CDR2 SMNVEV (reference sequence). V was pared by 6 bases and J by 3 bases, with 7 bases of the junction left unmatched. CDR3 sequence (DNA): TGTGCCAGCAGAACGGGACTAGCGGCCGTCTACGAGCAGTACTTC. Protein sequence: CASRTGLAAVYEQYF.